The present T cell receptor (beta chain) was sequenced within a study of shared clonotypes between healthy human individuals. Whole-study results and caveats: The study sampled only blood, and tissue repertoires likely differ. Clonotypes shared by all four sorted-subset donors had higher generation probabilities than non-shared clonotypes.

Naive CD8 isolation took CD45RO-negative cells positively selected for CCR7 and excluded terminally differentiated effector memory CD45RA+ cells. Healthy HIV-negative adults without recent acute infections or vaccinations served as donors. Each donor was a Caucasian adult residing in Nashville, Tennessee. V was clipped by 2 bases and J by 4 bases, with 11 bases between them. CDR1 and CDR2 (germline): MNHEY, SMNVEV (reference sequence). CDR3 length: 14 amino acids. The protocol was immunoSEQ multiplex PCR, while the TCRdb copy is restricted to in-frame clones and leaves out a portion. The sample carries around 600,000 clones, approximately 95% recorded once. As concerns this clone: Its target is unknown.

The sequence derives from a woman between 25 and 40 years old in good health. Sequenced input: naive CD8+ T cells sorted from blood. This chain joins TRBV27 and TRBJ1-2; D may be TRBD1 (6 bases). This CDR3 is CASSLGGGGYGYTF. CDR3 bases: TGTGCCAGCAGTTTAGGTGGGGGCGGCTATGGCTACACCTTC.